These 2 T cell receptor beta chains originate from one sample sequenced in a study of vaccination and CD4 T cells after COVID-19. Researchers used the Oncomine TCR Beta short-read assay to sequence DNA from cultured CD4+ T cells. Via MiXCR, TCRdb re-called the PCR reads, giving one row per CDR3 protein. The sample lists approximately 10,000 distinct CDR3 sequences, 55% to 65% seen once, with 7.3% in the top ten. The treatment was: 10-day PBMC culture with coronavirus spike peptide pools or control peptides (ViraFEST assay). Which antigens these TCRs recognize remains unknown. Sequencing input: CD4+ T cells from blood, cultured in vitro. All receptors derive from a human donor who had recovered from COVID-19.

The chain is built from TRBV2 and TRBJ1-6; D gene unclear. V gave up 7 bases and J gave up 0 bases, with 10 bases separating them. CDR3 size: 15 residues. In germline, CDR1 is SNHLY, CDR2 FYNNEI. CDR3 loop: CASMRESSYNSPLHF. Here the CDR3 DNA reads TGTGCCAGCATGAGGGAGAGCTCCTATAATTCACCCCTCCACTTT. The complete variable domain, with remaining parts taken from reference TRBV2 and TRBJ1-6, reads EPEVTQTPSHQVTQMGQEVILRCVPISNHLYFYWYRQILGQKVEFLVSFYNNEISEKSEIFDDQFSVERPDGSNFTLKIRSTKLEDSAMYFCASMRESSYNSPLHFGNGTRLTVT.

The V and J genes are TRBV4-1 and TRBJ2-7, with TRBD1 matching over 8 bases. CDR1 is MGHRA, CDR2 YSYEKL, per germline. V lost 2 bases to trimming and J lost 2 bases; unmatched junction nucleotides: 11. This CDR3 has 17 residues. CDR3 nucleotides: TGCGCCAGCAGCCAATTTTTTGGACAGGGCTTCCCCTACGAGCAGTACTTC. Its translation is CASSQFFGQGFPYEQYF.